The source of this T cell receptor beta chain is a study of T-cell reconstitution after alpha-beta-depleted transplantation in children. TCRbeta library construction was performed incorporating unique molecular identifiers. TCRdb re-called the PCR reads through MiXCR, storing one row per CDR3 protein. Of about 1,000,000 distinct CDR3 sequences listed, about 29% are singletons. CDR1 is MNHEY, CDR2 SMNVEV, per germline (reference sequence). There are 16 residues in the CDR3. V was shortened by 4 bases and J by 5 bases, with 18 bases between the two germline ends. This clonotype was seen only once. Its matching antigen is unknown. Notes on the study in general: T-cell numbers and diversity, one year after transplant, stemmed largely from T cells that were newly produced.

This specimen was PBMCs, mostly from graft donor cells, taken 360 days after TCRalphabeta/CD19-depleted stem cell transplant. The clonotype was recovered from a boy under two years old who had a stem cell transplant for SCID, so the T cells may come from the graft donor. V is TRBV27 and J is TRBJ1-5; weak D call: TRBD1 (6 bases). As DNA, the CDR3 is TGTGCCAGCAGTTCCCTGACAGGATTGTCCGATCAGCCCCAGCATTTT. It translates to CASSSLTGLSDQPQHF.